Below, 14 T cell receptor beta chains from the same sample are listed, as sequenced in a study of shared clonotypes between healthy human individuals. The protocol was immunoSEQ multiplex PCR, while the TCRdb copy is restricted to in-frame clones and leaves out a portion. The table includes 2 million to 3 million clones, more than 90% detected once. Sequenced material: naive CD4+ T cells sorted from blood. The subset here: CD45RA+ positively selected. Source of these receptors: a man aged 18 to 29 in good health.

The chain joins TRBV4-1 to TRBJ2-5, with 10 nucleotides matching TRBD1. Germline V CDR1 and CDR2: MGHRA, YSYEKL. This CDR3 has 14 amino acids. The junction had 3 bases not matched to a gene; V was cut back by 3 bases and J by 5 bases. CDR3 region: CASSQTGGDETQYF. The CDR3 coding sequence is TGCGCCAGCAGCCAGACAGGGGGCGATGAGACCCAGTACTTC.

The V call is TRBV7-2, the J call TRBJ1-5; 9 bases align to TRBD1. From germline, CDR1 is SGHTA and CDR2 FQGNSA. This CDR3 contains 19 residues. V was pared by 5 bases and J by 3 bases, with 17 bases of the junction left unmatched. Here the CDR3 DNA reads TGTGCCAGCAGCCACACTAATTTACCGGGACAGGGATTCAATCAGCCCCAGCATTTT. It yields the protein CASSHTNLPGQGFNQPQHF.

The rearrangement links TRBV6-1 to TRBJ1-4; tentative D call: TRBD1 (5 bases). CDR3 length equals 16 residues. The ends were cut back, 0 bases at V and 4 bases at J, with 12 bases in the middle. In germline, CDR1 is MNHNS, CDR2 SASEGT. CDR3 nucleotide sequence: TGTGCCAGCAGTGAAGCCACGCAGGGATTTAATGAAAAACTGTTTTTT. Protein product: CASSEATQGFNEKLFF.

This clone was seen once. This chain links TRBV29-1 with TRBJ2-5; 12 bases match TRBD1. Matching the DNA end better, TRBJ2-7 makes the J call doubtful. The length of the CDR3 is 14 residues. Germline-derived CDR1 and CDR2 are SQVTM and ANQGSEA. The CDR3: CSSRGGQGADEQYF. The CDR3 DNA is TGCAGCTCCCGTGGGGGACAGGGGGCGGACGAGCAGTACTTC.

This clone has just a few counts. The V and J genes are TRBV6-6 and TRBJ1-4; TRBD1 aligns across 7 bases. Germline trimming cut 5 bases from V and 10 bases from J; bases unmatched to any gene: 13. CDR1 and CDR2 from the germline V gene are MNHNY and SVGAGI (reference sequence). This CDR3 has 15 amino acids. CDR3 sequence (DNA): TGTGCCAGCAGTAGCGGACAGGCGCTCTTCGGAAAACTGTTTTTT. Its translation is CASSSGQALFGKLFF.

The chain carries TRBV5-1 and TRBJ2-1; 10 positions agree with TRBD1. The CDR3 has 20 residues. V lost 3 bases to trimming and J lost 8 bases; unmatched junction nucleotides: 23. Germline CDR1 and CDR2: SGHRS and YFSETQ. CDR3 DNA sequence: TGCGCCAGCAGCTCGTTCCGGGACAGGGGTTCCGTCGGGAGTAGCGATGAGCAGTTCTTC. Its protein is CASSSFRDRGSVGSSDEQFF.

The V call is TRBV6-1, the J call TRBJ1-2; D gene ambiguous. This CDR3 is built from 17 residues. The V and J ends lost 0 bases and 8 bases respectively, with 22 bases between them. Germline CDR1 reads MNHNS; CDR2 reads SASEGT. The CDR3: CASSEAPSGFGGYGYTF. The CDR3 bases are TGTGCCAGCAGTGAAGCCCCTAGCGGTTTTGGTGGGTACGGCTACACCTTC.

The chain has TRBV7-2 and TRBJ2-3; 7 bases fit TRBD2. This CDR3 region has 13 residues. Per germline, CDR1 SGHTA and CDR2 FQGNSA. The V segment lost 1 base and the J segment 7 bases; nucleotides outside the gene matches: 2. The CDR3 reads CASSLESGNTQYF. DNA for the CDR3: TGTGCCAGCAGCTTAGAAAGCGGGAATACGCAGTATTTT.

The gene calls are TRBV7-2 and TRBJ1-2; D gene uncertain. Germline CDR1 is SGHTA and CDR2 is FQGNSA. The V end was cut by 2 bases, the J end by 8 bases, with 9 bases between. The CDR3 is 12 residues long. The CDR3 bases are TGTGCCAGCAGCTTAATGGGGATCGGCTACACCTTC. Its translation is CASSLMGIGYTF.

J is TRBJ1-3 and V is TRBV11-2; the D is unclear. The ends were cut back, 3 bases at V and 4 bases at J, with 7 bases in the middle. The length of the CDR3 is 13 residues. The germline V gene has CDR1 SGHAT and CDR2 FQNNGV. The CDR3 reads CASSLIRGNTIYF. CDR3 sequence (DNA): TGTGCCAGCAGCTTGATAAGGGGAAACACCATATATTTT.

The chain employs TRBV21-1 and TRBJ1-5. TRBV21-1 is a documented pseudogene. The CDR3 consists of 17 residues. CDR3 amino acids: CASSNLRLVGSNQPQHF. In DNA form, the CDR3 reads TGTGCCAGCAGCAATCTGCGACTAGTAGGCAGCAATCAGCCCCAGCATTTT.

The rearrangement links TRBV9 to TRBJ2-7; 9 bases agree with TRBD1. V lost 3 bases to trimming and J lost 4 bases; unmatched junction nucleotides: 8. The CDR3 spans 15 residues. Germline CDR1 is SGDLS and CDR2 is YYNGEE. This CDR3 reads CASSASDRGQYEQYF. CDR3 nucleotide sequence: TGTGCCAGCAGCGCCTCGGACAGGGGTCAGTACGAGCAGTACTTC.

CDR3: CASSFKRLETTDTQYF. The CDR3 DNA is TGTGCCAGCAGCTTTAAAAGACTAGAGACCACAGATACGCAGTATTTT. The chain uses TRBV7-9 and TRBJ2-3; D is perhaps TRBD2 (6 bases). Trimming took off 3 bases at V and 2 bases at J, with 15 bases between the two ends. Germline values: CDR1 SEHNR, CDR2 FQNEAQ (reference sequence). The CDR3 has 16 residues.

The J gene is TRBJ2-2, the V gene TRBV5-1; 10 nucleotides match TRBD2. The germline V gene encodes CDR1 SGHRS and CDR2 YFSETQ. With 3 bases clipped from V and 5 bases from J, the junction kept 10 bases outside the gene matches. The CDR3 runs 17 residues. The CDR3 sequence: CASSSQPSGSSTGELFF. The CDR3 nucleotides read TGCGCCAGCAGCTCCCAACCTAGCGGGAGTTCGACCGGGGAGCTGTTTTTT.